This TCR beta chain was retrieved from a study of blood T cell repertoires in COVID-19. Looked up from germline, CDR1 is SGHTA and CDR2 is FQGNSA. This CDR3 comprises 15 residues. After removal of 10 bases from V and 6 bases from J, the junction contained 11 bases not matched to a gene. Libraries were prepared by immunoSEQ multiplex PCR; TCRdb keeps only in-frame clonotypes and omits some of them. Of under 200,000 clones in the sample, approximately 91% were seen once. The receptor was derived from a man between 18 and 35 years old with COVID-19, enrolled during active disease. Sequencing was done on a sample of peripheral blood. The chain recombines TRBV7-2 with TRBJ2-1; 11 bases are shared with TRBD2. CDR3 residues: CATQIGLAGLNEQFF. CDR3 bases: TGTGCCACCCAGATAGGACTAGCGGGCCTCAATGAGCAGTTCTTC.